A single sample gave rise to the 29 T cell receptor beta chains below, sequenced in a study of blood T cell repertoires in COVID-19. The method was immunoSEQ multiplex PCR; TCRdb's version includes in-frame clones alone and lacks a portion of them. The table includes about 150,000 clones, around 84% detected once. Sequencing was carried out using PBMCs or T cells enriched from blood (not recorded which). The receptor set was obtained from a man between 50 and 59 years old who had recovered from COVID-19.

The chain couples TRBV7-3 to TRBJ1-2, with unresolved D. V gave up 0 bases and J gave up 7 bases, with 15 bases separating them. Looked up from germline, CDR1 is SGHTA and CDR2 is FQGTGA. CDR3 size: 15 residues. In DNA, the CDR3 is TGTGCCAGCAGCTTAACGGCGGGTGGGCAGGCTGGCTACACCTTC. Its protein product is CASSLTAGGQAGYTF.

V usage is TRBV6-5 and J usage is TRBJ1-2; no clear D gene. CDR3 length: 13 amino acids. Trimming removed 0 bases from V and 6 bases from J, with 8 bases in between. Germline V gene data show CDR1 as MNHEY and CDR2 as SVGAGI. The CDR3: CASSYSPRDGYTF. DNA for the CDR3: TGTGCCAGCAGTTACTCCCCGAGGGATGGCTACACCTTC.

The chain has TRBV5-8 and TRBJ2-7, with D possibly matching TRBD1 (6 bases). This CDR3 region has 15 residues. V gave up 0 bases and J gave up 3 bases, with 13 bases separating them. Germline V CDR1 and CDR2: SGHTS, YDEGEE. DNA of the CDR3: TGTGCCAGCAGCTTGGCGGCAGGGGATCTCTACGAGCAGTACTTC. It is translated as CASSLAAGDLYEQYF.

The CDR3 here is CASRQGRNTEAFF. CDR3 in DNA: TGTGCCAGTAGGCAAGGGAGGAACACTGAAGCTTTCTTT. The chain uses TRBV19 and TRBJ1-1, with D uncertain. From germline, CDR1 is LNHDA and CDR2 SQIVND (reference sequence). This CDR3 has 13 residues. The V end was cut by 6 bases, the J end by 1 base, with 9 bases between.

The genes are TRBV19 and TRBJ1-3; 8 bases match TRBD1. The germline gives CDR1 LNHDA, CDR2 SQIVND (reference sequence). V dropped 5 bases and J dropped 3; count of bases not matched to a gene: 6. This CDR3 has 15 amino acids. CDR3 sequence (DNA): TGTGCCAGTAGTTCCGACAGGGGAGATGGAAACACCATATATTTT. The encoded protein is CASSSDRGDGNTIYF.

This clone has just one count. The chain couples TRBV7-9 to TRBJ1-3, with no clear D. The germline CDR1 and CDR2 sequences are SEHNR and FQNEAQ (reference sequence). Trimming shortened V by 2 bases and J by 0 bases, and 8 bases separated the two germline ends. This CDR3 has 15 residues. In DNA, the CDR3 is TGTGCCAGCAGCTTAAGTCGGGTCTCTGGAAACACCATATATTTT. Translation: CASSLSRVSGNTIYF. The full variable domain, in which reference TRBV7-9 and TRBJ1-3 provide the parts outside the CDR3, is DTGVSQNPRHKITKRGQNVTFRCDPISEHNRLYWYRQTLGQGPEFLTYFQNEAQLEKSRLLSDRFSAERPKGSFSTLEIQRTEQGDSAMYLCASSLSRVSGNTIYFGEGSWLTVV.

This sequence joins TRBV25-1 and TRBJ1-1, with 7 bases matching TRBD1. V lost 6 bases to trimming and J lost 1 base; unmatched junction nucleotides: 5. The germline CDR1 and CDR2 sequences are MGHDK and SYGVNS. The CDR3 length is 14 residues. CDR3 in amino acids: CASRRTGENTEAFF. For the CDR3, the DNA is TGTGCCAGCAGACGAACAGGGGAGAACACTGAAGCTTTCTTT.

In DNA, the CDR3 is TGTGCCAGCAGCCTCCGGGACAGACACTATGGCTACACCTTC. Translation gives CASSLRDRHYGYTF. The chain carries TRBV13 and TRBJ1-2; TRBD1 agrees at 7 bases. The V and J ends lost 5 bases and 3 bases, in that order; junction bases with no gene match: 6. The germline V gene encodes CDR1 PRHDT and CDR2 FYEKMQ (reference sequence). CDR3 length: 14 amino acids.

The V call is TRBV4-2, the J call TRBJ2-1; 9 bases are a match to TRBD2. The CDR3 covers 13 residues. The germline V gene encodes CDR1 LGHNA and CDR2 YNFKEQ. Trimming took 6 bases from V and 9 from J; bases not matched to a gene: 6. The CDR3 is CASRAGGRFEQFF. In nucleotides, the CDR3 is TGTGCCAGCAGGGCGGGGGGGCGTTTTGAGCAGTTCTTC.

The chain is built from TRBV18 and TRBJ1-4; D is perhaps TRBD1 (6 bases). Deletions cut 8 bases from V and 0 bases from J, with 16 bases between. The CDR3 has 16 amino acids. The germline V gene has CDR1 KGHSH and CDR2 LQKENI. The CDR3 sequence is CASTPRGGTTNEKLFF. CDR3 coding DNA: TGTGCCAGCACCCCAAGGGGGGGTACAACTAATGAAAAACTGTTTTTT.

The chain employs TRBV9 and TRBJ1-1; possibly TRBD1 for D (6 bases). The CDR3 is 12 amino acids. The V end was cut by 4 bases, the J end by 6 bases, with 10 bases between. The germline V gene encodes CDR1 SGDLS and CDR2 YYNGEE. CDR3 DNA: TGTGCCAGCAGCCCCGGGGGGCCTGAAGCTTTCTTT. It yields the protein CASSPGGPEAFF.

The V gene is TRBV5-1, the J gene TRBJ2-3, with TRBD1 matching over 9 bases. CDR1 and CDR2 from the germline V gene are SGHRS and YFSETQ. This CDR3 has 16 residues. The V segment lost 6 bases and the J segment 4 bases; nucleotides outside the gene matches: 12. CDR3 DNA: TGCGCCAGCACCAAAAGGGGCTGGGACAGGGCAGATACGCAGTATTTT. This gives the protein CASTKRGWDRADTQYF.

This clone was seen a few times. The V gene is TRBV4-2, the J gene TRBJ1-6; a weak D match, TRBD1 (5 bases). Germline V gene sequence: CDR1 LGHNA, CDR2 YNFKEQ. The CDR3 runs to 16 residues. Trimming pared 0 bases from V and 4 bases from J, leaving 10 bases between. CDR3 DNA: TGTGCCAGCAGCCAAGAGGGGCACCGGTATAATTCACCCCTCCACTTT. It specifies CASSQEGHRYNSPLHF.

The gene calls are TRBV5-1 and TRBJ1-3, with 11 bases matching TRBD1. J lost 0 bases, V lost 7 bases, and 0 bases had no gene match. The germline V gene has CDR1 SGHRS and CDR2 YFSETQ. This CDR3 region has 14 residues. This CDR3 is CASGQGASGNTIYF. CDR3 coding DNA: TGCGCCAGCGGACAGGGGGCCTCTGGAAACACCATATATTTT.

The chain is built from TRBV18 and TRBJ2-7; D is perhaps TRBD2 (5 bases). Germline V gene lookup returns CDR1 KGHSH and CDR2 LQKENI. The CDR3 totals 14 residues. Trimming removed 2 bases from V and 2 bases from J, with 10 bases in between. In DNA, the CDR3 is TGTGCCAGCTCACCATCGGGGAGTCCCTACGAGCAGTACTTC. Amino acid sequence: CASSPSGSPYEQYF.

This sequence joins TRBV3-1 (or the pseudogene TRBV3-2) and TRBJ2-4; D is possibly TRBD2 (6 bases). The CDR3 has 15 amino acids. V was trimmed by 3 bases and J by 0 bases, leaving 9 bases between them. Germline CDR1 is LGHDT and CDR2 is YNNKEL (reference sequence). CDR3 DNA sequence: TGTGCCAGCAGCCAGGGAGGACTAGCCAAAAACATTCAGTACTTC. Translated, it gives CASSQGGLAKNIQYF.

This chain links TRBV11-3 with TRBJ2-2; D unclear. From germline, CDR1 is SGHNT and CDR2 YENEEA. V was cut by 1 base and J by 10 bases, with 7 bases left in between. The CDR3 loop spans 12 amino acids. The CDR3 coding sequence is TGTGCCAGCAGCTTAGGTCAGTCGGAGCTGTTTTTT. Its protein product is CASSLGQSELFF.

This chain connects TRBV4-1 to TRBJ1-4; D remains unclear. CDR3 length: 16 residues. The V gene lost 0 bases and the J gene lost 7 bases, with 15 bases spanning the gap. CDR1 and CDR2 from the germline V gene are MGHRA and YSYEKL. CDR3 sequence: CASSQDRPVRGEKLFF. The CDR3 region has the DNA TGCGCCAGCAGCCAAGATCGGCCAGTAAGAGGTGAAAAACTGTTTTTT.

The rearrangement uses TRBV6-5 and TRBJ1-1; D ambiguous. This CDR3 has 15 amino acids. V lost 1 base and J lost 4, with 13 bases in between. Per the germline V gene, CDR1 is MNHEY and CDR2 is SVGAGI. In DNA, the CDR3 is TGTGCCAGCAGTTACTTTGGAGGCCCCCTCACTGAAGCTTTCTTT. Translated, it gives CASSYFGGPLTEAFF.

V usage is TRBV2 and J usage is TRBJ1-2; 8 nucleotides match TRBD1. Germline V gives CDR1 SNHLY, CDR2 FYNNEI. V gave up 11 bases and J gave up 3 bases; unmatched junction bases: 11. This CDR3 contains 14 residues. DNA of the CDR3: TGTGCCGGGAAACCAGGGGGCGCATACTATGGCTACACCTTC. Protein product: CAGKPGGAYYGYTF.

The CDR3 bases are TGTGCCAGCAGCTTAAATCGCGTAGGGCGGGTATACGAGCAGTACTTC. Amino acids: CASSLNRVGRVYEQYF. The chain carries TRBV7-8 and TRBJ2-7, with D possibly being TRBD2 (5 bases). The CDR3 runs 16 residues. The V end was cut by 2 bases, the J end by 4 bases, with 18 bases between. Germline CDR1 is SGHVS and CDR2 is FQNEAQ.

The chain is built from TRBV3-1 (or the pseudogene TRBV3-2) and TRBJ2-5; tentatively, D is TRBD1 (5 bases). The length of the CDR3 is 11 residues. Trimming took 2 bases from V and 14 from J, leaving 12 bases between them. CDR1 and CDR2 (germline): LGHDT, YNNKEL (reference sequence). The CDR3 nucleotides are TGTGCCAGCAGCCAAACGACAGACTTTTACTTC. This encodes CASSQTTDFYF.

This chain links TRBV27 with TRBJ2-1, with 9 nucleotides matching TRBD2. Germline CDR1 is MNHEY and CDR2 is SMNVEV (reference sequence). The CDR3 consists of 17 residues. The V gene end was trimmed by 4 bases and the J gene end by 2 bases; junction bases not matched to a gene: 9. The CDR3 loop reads CASSSPTVAGAYNEQFF. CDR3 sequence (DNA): TGTGCCAGCAGTTCGCCCACCGTAGCGGGGGCCTACAATGAGCAGTTCTTC.

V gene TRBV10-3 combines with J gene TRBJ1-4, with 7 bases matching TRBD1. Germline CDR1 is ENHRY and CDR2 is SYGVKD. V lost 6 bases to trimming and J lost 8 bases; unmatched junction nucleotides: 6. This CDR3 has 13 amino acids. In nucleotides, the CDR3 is TGTGCCATCAGGAGGGGGCTCTACGAAAAACTGTTTTTT. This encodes CAIRRGLYEKLFF.

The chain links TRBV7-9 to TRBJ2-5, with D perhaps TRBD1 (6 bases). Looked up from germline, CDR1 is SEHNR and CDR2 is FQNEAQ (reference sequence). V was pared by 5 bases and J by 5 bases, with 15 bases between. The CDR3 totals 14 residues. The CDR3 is CASSHTGSGETQYF. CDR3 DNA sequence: TGTGCCAGCAGCCACACAGGGTCAGGGGAGACCCAGTACTTC.

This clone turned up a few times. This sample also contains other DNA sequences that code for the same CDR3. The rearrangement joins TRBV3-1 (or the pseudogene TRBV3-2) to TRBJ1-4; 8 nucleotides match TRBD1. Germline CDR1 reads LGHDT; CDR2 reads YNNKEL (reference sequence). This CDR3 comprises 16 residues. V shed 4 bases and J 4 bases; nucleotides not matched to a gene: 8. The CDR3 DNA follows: TGTGCCAGCAGCCCTTTTAGGACAGGGAGTAATGAAAAACTGTTTTTT. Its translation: CASSPFRTGSNEKLFF.

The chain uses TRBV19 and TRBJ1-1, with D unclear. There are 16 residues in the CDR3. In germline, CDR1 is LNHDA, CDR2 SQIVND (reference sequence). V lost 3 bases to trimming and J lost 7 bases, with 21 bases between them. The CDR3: CASSIGGSFTKGEAFF. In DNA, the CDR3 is TGTGCCAGTAGTATCGGAGGCAGTTTCACCAAGGGTGAAGCTTTCTTT.

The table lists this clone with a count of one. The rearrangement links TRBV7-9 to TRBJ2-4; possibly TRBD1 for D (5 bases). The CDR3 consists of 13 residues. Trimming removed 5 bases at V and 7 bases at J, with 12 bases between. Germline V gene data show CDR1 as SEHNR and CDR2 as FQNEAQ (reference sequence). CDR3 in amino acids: CASSGQGGNIQYF. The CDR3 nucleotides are TGTGCCAGCAGCGGTCAGGGTGGGAACATTCAGTACTTC.

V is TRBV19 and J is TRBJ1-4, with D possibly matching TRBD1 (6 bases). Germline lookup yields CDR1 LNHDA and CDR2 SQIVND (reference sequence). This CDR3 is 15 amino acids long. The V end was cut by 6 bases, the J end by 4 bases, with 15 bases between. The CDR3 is CASRQGPGGNEKLFF. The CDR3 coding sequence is TGTGCCAGTAGACAGGGCCCTGGAGGTAATGAAAAACTGTTTTTT.